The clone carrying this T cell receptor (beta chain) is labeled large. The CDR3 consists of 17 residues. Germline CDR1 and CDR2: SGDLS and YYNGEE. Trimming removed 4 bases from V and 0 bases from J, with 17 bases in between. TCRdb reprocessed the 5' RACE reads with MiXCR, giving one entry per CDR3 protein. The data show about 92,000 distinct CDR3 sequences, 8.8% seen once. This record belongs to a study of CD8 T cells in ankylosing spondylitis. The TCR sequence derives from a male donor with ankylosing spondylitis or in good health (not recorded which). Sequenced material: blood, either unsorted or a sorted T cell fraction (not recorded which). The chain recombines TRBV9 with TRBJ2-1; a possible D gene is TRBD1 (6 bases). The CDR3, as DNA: TGTGCCAGCAGCCAAACCACAGGGAAGAGCTCCTACAATGAGCAGTTCTTC. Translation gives CASSQTTGKSSYNEQFF.